This T cell receptor (beta chain) was obtained from a study of cytomegalovirus exposure and HLA in healthy donors. Notes on this clone: What it binds is unknown.

The primer mix had 60 Vbeta and 13 Jbeta primers. Sequenced by immunoSEQ multiplex PCR; TCRdb stores in-frame clones only, minus some. The table records some 160,000 clones, around four fifths of them present only once. Whole-study results and caveats: Among TCR beta chains, those listed as cytomegalovirus-associated numbered fewer than 200.

The CDR3 extends over 16 amino acids. Germline-derived CDR1 and CDR2 are SGHAT and FQNNGV. With V trimmed by 4 bases and J by 5 bases, 11 bases remained unmatched. This chain joins TRBV11-2 and TRBJ2-5; 9 positions match TRBD1. This clonotype originated in a boy between 2 and 15 years old in good health and CMV-seronegative. What was sequenced was PBMCs. This CDR3 is CASSSTGTGFVETQYF. In nucleotides, the CDR3 is TGTGCCAGCAGCTCCACCGGGACAGGGTTTGTGGAGACCCAGTACTTC.